These T cell receptor beta chains were read from a single sample in a study of cytomegalovirus exposure and HLA in healthy donors. Some clones are missing from TCRdb's copy, which holds only in-frame ones; the method was immunoSEQ multiplex PCR. In the table there are 150,000 to 200,000 clones, roughly four fifths of which are singletons. Sequencing was done on a sample of PBMCs. Receptors originate from a man between 18 and 29 years old in good health and CMV-seronegative. Each CDR3 is given with its conserved first and last residue. A D gene is named only where the DNA matches it firmly. Clone size is given for some rows only: seen once, a few or many times, or a class if the clone is expanded.

v_call: TRBV18; clone_size: -; j_call: TRBJ2-5; d_call: -; cdr3_aa: CASSPPGGTRETQYF; cdr3_nt: TGTGCCAGCTCACCACCAGGGGGAACCCGAGAGACCCAGTACTTC
v_call: TRBV6-6; clone_size: -; j_call: TRBJ1-2; d_call: -; cdr3_aa: CASRGTTRTDKAGYTF; cdr3_nt: TGTGCCAGCAGAGGAACAACACGGACAGATAAGGCTGGCTACACCTTC
v_call: TRBV27; clone_size: -; j_call: TRBJ2-1; d_call: TRBD2; cdr3_aa: CASSFGGGRGYNEQFF; cdr3_nt: TGTGCCAGCAGTTTCGGAGGCGGGAGGGGGTACAATGAGCAGTTCTTC
v_call: TRBV7-2; clone_size: once; j_call: TRBJ2-7; d_call: TRBD2; cdr3_aa: CASSLAGRASEQYF; cdr3_nt: TGTGCCAGCAGCTTAGCGGGGAGGGCCTCCGAGCAGTACTTC
v_call: TRBV29-1; clone_size: -; j_call: TRBJ2-1; d_call: -; cdr3_aa: CSVPSGSSYNEQFF; cdr3_nt: TGCAGCGTTCCGAGCGGTAGCTCCTACAATGAGCAGTTCTTC
v_call: TRBV9; clone_size: -; j_call: TRBJ1-2; d_call: -; cdr3_aa: CASRKTGKGGYGYTF; cdr3_nt: TGTGCCAGCCGGAAAACAGGGAAAGGTGGCTATGGCTACACCTTC
v_call: TRBV10-1; clone_size: -; j_call: TRBJ2-1; d_call: TRBD1; cdr3_aa: CASTRDRGYEQFF; cdr3_nt: TGCGCCAGCACAAGGGACAGGGGGTATGAGCAGTTCTTC
v_call: TRBV19; clone_size: -; j_call: TRBJ1-1; d_call: -; cdr3_aa: CASSAPFSTEAFF; cdr3_nt: TGTGCCAGTAGTGCCCCTTTCAGCACTGAAGCTTTCTTT
v_call: TRBV7-3; clone_size: -; j_call: TRBJ2-5; d_call: -; cdr3_aa: CASSLRAAIQETQYF; cdr3_nt: TGTGCCAGCAGCTTACGAGCGGCGATACAAGAGACCCAGTACTTC
v_call: TRBV30; clone_size: few; j_call: TRBJ1-1; d_call: -; cdr3_aa: CAWSRTTENTEAFF; cdr3_nt: TGTGCCTGGAGTCGGACGACAGAGAACACTGAAGCTTTCTTT
v_call: TRBV2; clone_size: -; j_call: TRBJ1-3; d_call: -; cdr3_aa: CASSAGSGNTIYF; cdr3_nt: TGTGCCAGCAGTGCAGGGTCTGGAAACACCATATATTTT
v_call: TRBV30; clone_size: -; j_call: TRBJ1-1; d_call: -; cdr3_aa: CAWSPTWGREAFF; cdr3_nt: TGTGCCTGGAGTCCTACCTGGGGGCGGGAAGCTTTCTTT
v_call: TRBV6-5; clone_size: -; j_call: TRBJ1-2; d_call: -; cdr3_aa: CASSYSGSRLGYTF; cdr3_nt: TGTGCCAGCAGTTACTCGGGGAGCCGGTTGGGCTACACCTTC
v_call: TRBV5-8; clone_size: -; j_call: TRBJ2-7; d_call: TRBD1; cdr3_aa: CASSNIGTGIYEQYF; cdr3_nt: TGTGCCAGCAGCAACATAGGGACAGGCATCTACGAGCAGTACTTC
v_call: TRBV5-1; clone_size: -; j_call: TRBJ2-3; d_call: TRBD2; cdr3_aa: CASSKGLAGRTDTQYF; cdr3_nt: TGCGCCAGCAGCAAAGGACTAGCGGGACGAACAGATACGCAGTATTTT
v_call: TRBV7-2; clone_size: -; j_call: TRBJ2-5; d_call: TRBD2; cdr3_aa: CASRIGSGGPKETQYF; cdr3_nt: TGTGCCAGCCGGATTGGGAGCGGGGGGCCTAAAGAGACCCAGTACTTC
v_call: TRBV27; clone_size: -; j_call: TRBJ2-3; d_call: TRBD2; cdr3_aa: CASSLLGLAPSTDTQYF; cdr3_nt: TGTGCCAGCAGTTTATTGGGACTAGCGCCTAGCACAGATACGCAGTATTTT
v_call: TRBV6-5; clone_size: once; j_call: TRBJ1-5; d_call: -; cdr3_aa: CASAPGSGNQPQHF; cdr3_nt: TGTGCCAGTGCCCCGGGATCCGGCAATCAGCCCCAGCATTTT
v_call: TRBV28; clone_size: -; j_call: TRBJ2-7; d_call: -; cdr3_aa: CASSLAGTTSYEQYF; cdr3_nt: TGTGCCAGCAGTCTAGCCGGGACAACATCCTACGAGCAGTACTTC
v_call: TRBV7-9; clone_size: -; j_call: TRBJ2-6; d_call: -; cdr3_aa: CASSDTFSGANVLTF; cdr3_nt: TGTGCCAGCAGTGACACGTTCTCTGGGGCCAACGTCCTGACTTTC
v_call: TRBV18; clone_size: few; j_call: TRBJ1-5; d_call: -; cdr3_aa: CASSPSGGNQPQHF; cdr3_nt: TGTGCCAGCTCACCATCCGGGGGCAATCAGCCCCAGCATTTT
v_call: TRBV5-1; clone_size: -; j_call: TRBJ2-3; d_call: TRBD2; cdr3_aa: CASSRGTSGRPTDTQYF; cdr3_nt: TGCGCCAGCAGCCGGGGGACTAGCGGGAGGCCCACAGATACGCAGTATTTT
v_call: TRBV30; clone_size: few; j_call: TRBJ1-2; d_call: -; cdr3_aa: CAWSHNGRLANGYTF; cdr3_nt: TGTGCCTGGAGTCATAATGGGAGGTTGGCTAATGGCTACACCTTC
v_call: TRBV7-9; clone_size: -; j_call: TRBJ2-7; d_call: TRBD2; cdr3_aa: CSSSTSGPFSEQYF; cdr3_nt: TGTTCCAGCAGTACTAGCGGCCCCTTCAGCGAGCAGTACTTC
v_call: TRBV5-1; clone_size: few; j_call: TRBJ1-5; d_call: TRBD1; cdr3_aa: CASSLTGTGDNQPQHF; cdr3_nt: TGCGCCAGCAGCTTAACCGGGACAGGGGACAATCAGCCCCAGCATTTT
v_call: TRBV27; clone_size: few; j_call: TRBJ1-6; d_call: -; cdr3_aa: CASSSRGGNSPLHF; cdr3_nt: TGTGCCAGCAGTAGTCGGGGGGGGAATTCACCCCTCCACTTT
v_call: TRBV19; clone_size: -; j_call: TRBJ1-3; d_call: -; cdr3_aa: CASTLRSSGNTIYF; cdr3_nt: TGTGCCAGTACGTTACGGAGCTCTGGAAACACCATATATTTT
v_call: TRBV6-5; clone_size: -; j_call: TRBJ1-2; d_call: TRBD1; cdr3_aa: CASTSLDRNYGYTF; cdr3_nt: TGTGCCAGCACCTCCCTGGACAGGAACTATGGCTACACCTTC
v_call: TRBV7-2; clone_size: few; j_call: TRBJ2-3; d_call: TRBD2; cdr3_aa: CASSLVGGRWDTQYF; cdr3_nt: TGTGCCAGCAGCTTAGTGGGCGGGAGATGGGATACGCAGTATTTT
v_call: TRBV2; clone_size: -; j_call: TRBJ1-3; d_call: -; cdr3_aa: CASIFGNTIYF; cdr3_nt: TGTGCCAGCATCTTCGGAAACACCATATATTTT
v_call: TRBV7-2; clone_size: -; j_call: TRBJ2-5; d_call: TRBD1; cdr3_aa: CASSLGGQGDETQYF; cdr3_nt: TGTGCCAGCAGCTTAGGGGGACAGGGAGATGAGACCCAGTACTTC
v_call: TRBV2; clone_size: -; j_call: TRBJ2-1; d_call: TRBD2; cdr3_aa: CASSLRVGMGTSGVNEQFF; cdr3_nt: TGTGCCAGCAGTCTTCGAGTGGGGATGGGGACTAGCGGGGTCAATGAGCAGTTCTTC
v_call: TRBV28; clone_size: once; j_call: TRBJ1-5; d_call: TRBD1; cdr3_aa: CASTNTGGPQPQHF; cdr3_nt: TGTGCCAGTACTAACACAGGGGGCCCCCAGCCCCAGCATTTT
v_call: TRBV4-2; clone_size: -; j_call: TRBJ2-5; d_call: -; cdr3_aa: CASSPSLAGSAAQETQYF; cdr3_nt: TGTGCCAGCAGCCCTTCCTTAGCAGGATCAGCGGCCCAAGAGACCCAGTACTTC
v_call: TRBV19; clone_size: -; j_call: TRBJ1-3; d_call: -; cdr3_aa: CASSPGQTGNTIYF; cdr3_nt: TGTGCCAGTAGCCCAGGACAGACTGGAAACACCATATATTTT
v_call: TRBV6-5; clone_size: -; j_call: TRBJ1-5; d_call: TRBD1; cdr3_aa: CASKRGHSNQPQHF; cdr3_nt: TGTGCCAGCAAGAGGGGGCATAGCAATCAGCCCCAGCATTTT
v_call: TRBV5-1; clone_size: once; j_call: TRBJ2-5; d_call: -; cdr3_aa: CASSPTGKETQYF; cdr3_nt: TGCGCCAGCAGCCCGACTGGAAAAGAGACCCAGTACTTC
v_call: TRBV6-5; clone_size: -; j_call: TRBJ2-7; d_call: TRBD1; cdr3_aa: CASSPLGTGFYEQYF; cdr3_nt: TGTGCCAGCAGTCCACTCGGGACAGGGTTCTACGAGCAGTACTTC
v_call: TRBV4-1; clone_size: -; j_call: TRBJ1-3; d_call: -; cdr3_aa: CASSQVGGRRTSGNTIYF; cdr3_nt: TGCGCCAGCAGCCAAGTAGGGGGTCGACGGACCTCTGGAAACACCATATATTTT
v_call: TRBV29-1; clone_size: -; j_call: TRBJ2-7; d_call: -; cdr3_aa: CSVPGRGGIYEQYF; cdr3_nt: TGCAGCGTCCCTGGCAGGGGCGGTATCTACGAGCAGTACTTC
v_call: TRBV11-2; clone_size: -; j_call: TRBJ1-5; d_call: -; cdr3_aa: CASSLDVSQPQHF; cdr3_nt: TGTGCCAGCAGCTTAGATGTGAGCCAGCCCCAGCATTTT
v_call: TRBV7-9; clone_size: -; j_call: TRBJ2-7; d_call: TRBD2; cdr3_aa: CAGKTSGEVNEQYF; cdr3_nt: TGTGCCGGGAAGACTAGCGGGGAGGTCAACGAGCAGTACTTC
v_call: TRBV28; clone_size: -; j_call: TRBJ2-7; d_call: -; cdr3_aa: CALRRVAPHTDEQYF; cdr3_nt: TGTGCCCTTAGGAGGGTCGCCCCTCACACCGACGAGCAGTACTTC
v_call: TRBV7-9; clone_size: -; j_call: TRBJ2-1; d_call: -; cdr3_aa: CATSGDSYNEQFF; cdr3_nt: TGTGCCACCTCCGGGGACTCCTACAATGAGCAGTTCTTC